This T cell receptor (beta chain) originates from a study of cytomegalovirus exposure and HLA in healthy donors. Researchers ran the PCR with 60 Vbeta and 13 Jbeta primers. Some clones are missing from TCRdb's copy, which holds only in-frame ones; the method was immunoSEQ multiplex PCR. The repertoire holds about 160,000 clones, with approximately 80% as singletons. The source of this sequence is a man between 18 and 29 years old in good health and CMV-seronegative. The material sequenced was PBMCs.

The CDR3 region has the DNA TGTGCCAGCAGCCCCTCTTCAGGCTCCTACGAGCAGTACTTC. Translation: CASSPSSGSYEQYF. The chain joins TRBV5-4 to TRBJ2-7; D gene unclear. The CDR3 runs to 14 residues. V gave up 4 bases and J gave up 0 bases, with 11 bases separating them. The germline gives CDR1 SGHNT, CDR2 YYREEE (reference sequence).